The source of this T cell receptor (beta chain) is a study of blood T cell repertoires in COVID-19. Study at large: Whether acute or convalescent, the COVID-19 samples came from the United States, Italy and Spain. Nucleic acid was either cDNA or gDNA, and it came from T cells, B-cell-depleted T cells, or PBMCs.

Original methodology: Estimation of nucleated cell counts was performed using reference gene primer amplification. Sequenced by immunoSEQ multiplex PCR; TCRdb stores in-frame clones only, minus some. V and J calls and clone size follow that table, whereas D and trimming were derived from the DNA. The data show a few hundred thousand clones, with roughly 86% seen just once and over 7.5% held by the top ten. The CDR3 has 15 residues. Trimming cost V 5 bases and J 0 bases; bases outside gene matches: 6. Germline CDR1 reads SGHVS; CDR2 reads FQNEAQ. The V and J genes are TRBV7-8 and TRBJ1-2; 7 bases match TRBD1. Sequencing was carried out using peripheral blood. This TCR was recovered from a man aged 35 to 55 who had recovered from COVID-19. This CDR3 reads CASSRGTVTNYGYTF. CDR3 nucleotides: TGTGCCAGCAGCAGGGGGACAGTTACTAACTATGGCTACACCTTC.